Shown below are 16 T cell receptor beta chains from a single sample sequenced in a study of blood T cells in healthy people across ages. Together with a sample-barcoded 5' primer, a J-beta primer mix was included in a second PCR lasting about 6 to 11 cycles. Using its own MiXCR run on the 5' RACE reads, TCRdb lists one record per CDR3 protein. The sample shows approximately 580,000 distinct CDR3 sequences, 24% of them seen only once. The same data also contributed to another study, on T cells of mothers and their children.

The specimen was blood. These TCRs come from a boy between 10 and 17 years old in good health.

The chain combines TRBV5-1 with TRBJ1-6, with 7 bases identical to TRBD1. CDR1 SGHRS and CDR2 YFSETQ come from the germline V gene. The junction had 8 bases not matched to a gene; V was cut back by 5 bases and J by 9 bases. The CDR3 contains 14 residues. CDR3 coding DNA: TGCGCCAGCAGTCCGGACAGGCCAAGTTCACCCCTCCACTTT. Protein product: CASSPDRPSSPLHF.

Here the CDR3 reads CASSALAGHTGELFF. The DNA for the CDR3 is TGTGCCAGCAGTGCCTTGGCGGGACACACCGGGGAGCTGTTTTTT. This rearrangement joins TRBV25-1 to TRBJ2-2; tentative D call: TRBD2 (6 bases). Trimming removed 4 bases from V and 3 bases from J, with 12 bases in between. The CDR3 length is 15 residues. Germline-derived CDR1 and CDR2 are MGHDK and SYGVNS.

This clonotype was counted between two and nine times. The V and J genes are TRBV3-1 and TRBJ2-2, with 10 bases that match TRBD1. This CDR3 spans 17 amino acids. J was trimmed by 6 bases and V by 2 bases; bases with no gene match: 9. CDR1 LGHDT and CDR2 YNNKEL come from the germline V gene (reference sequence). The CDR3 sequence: CASSQRPGQGIAGELFF. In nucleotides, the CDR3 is TGTGCCAGCAGCCAACGACCGGGACAGGGGATTGCCGGGGAGCTGTTTTTT.

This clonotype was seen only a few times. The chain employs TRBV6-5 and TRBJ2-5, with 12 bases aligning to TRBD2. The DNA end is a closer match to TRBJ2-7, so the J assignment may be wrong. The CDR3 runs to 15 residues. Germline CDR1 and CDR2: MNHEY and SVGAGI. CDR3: CASSTRLAGEYEQYF. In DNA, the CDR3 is TGTGCCAGCAGTACCAGACTAGCGGGAGAGTACGAGCAGTACTTC.

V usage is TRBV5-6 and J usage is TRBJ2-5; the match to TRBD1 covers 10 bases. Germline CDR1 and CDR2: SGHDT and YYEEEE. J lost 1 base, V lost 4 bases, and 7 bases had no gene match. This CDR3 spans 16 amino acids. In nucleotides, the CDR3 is TGTGCCAGCAGCCACGGGACAGGGGTCTTCCAAGAGACCCAGTACTTC. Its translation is CASSHGTGVFQETQYF.

The CDR3 spells CASSLTGGADTQYF. CDR3 DNA sequence: TGTGCCAGCAGCCTAACTGGCGGGGCAGATACGCAGTATTTT. V is TRBV7-2 and J is TRBJ2-3; D is perhaps TRBD2 (6 bases). V lost 5 bases to trimming and J lost 4 bases, with 13 bases between them. The CDR3 consists of 14 residues. Germline V gene sequence: CDR1 SGHTA, CDR2 FQGNSA.

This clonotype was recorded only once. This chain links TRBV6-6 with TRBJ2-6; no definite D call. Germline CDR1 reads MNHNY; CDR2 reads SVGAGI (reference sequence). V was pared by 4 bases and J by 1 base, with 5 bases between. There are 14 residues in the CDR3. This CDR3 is CASSFASGANVLTF. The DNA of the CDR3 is TGTGCCAGCAGTTTCGCGTCTGGGGCCAACGTCCTGACTTTC.

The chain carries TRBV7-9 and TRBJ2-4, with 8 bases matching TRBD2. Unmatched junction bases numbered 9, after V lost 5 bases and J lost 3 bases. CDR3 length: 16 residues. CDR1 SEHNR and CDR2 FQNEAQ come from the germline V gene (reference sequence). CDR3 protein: CASSPNPGGDKNIQYF. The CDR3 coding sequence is TGTGCCAGCAGCCCAAATCCGGGAGGGGACAAAAACATTCAGTACTTC.

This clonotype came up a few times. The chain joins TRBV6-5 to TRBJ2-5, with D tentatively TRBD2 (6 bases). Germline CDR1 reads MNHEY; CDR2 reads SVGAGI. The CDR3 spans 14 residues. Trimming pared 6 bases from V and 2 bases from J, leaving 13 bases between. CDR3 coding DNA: TGTGCCAGCAGCCCCCGACTAGATCAAGAGACCCAGTACTTC. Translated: CASSPRLDQETQYF.

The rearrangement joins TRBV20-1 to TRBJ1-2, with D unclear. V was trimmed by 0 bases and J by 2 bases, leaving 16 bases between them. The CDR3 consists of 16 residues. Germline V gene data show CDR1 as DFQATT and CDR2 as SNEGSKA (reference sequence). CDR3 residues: CSARDPHVVHNYGYTF. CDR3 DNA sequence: TGCAGTGCTAGAGACCCTCATGTGGTTCACAACTATGGCTACACCTTC.

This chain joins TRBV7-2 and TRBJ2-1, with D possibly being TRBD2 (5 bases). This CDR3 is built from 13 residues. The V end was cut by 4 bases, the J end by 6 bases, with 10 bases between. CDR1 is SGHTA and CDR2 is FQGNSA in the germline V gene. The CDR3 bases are TGTGCCAGCAGCTCCCCTAGCTTCAATGAGCAGTTCTTC. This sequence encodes CASSSPSFNEQFF.

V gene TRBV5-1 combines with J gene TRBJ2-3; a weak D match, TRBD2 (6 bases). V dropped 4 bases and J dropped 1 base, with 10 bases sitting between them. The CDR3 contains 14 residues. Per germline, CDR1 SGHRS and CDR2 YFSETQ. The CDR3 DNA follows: TGCGCCAGCAGCCCCGAGCGGGGCACAGATACGCAGTATTTT. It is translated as CASSPERGTDTQYF.

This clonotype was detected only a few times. The CDR3 region has the DNA TGCGCCAGCAGCCAAGTGGATAGGGACAATCAGCCCCAGCATTTT. This gives the protein CASSQVDRDNQPQHF. The chain couples TRBV4-1 to TRBJ1-5; D unclear. Germline CDR1 is MGHRA and CDR2 is YSYEKL. V lost 1 base and J lost 3, with 10 bases in between. This CDR3 spans 15 amino acids.

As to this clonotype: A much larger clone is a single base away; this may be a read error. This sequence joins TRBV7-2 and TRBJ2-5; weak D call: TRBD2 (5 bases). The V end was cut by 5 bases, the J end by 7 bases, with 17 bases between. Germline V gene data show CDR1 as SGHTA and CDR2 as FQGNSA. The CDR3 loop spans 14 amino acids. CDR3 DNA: TGTGCCAGCAGCCCAGTTGGAGCTGAGGGGACCCAGTACTTC. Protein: CASSPVGAEGTQYF.

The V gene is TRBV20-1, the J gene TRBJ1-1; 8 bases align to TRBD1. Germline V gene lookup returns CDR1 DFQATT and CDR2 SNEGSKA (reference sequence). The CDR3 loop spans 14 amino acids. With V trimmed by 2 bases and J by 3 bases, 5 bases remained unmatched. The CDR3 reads CSARQGTGHTEAFF. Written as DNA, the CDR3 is TGCAGTGCTAGACAAGGGACAGGTCACACTGAAGCTTTCTTT.

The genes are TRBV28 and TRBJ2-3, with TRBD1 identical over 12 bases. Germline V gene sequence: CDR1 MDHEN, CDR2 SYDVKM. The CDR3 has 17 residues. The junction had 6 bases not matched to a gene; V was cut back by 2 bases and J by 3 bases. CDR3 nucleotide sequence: TGTGCCAGCAGTTTACACCGGGACAGGGGGCAGACAGATACGCAGTATTTT. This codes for CASSLHRDRGQTDTQYF.